Listed below are T cell receptor beta chains from one sample, sequenced in a study of T cell clones after liver transplantation. Profiling relied on immunoSEQ multiplex PCR, and the TCRdb table lists in-frame clones only, not all of them. Of tens of thousands of clones in the sample, approximately 92% are singletons; the top ten hold 0.98%. Sequenced material: CD4+ T cells from blood, taken approximately 26 months after liver transplant. All receptors derive from a human patient who received a liver transplant. Some T cells may originate from the graft donor. CDR3s include the opening cysteine and the closing phenylalanine or tryptophan. Each record gives: J gene, V gene, D gene, CDR3 length, clone size, CDR3 DNA, CDR3 protein. A D gene is named only where the DNA matches it firmly. The size field is filled for only some rows; it gives once, few, many or a size class.

>TRBJ1-1|TRBV6-5|NA|12|NA
TGTGCCAGCAGCTCAGGGTACACTGAAGCTTTCTTT
CASSSGYTEAFF
>TRBJ2-7|TRBV2|TRBD2|14|NA
TGTGCCAGCAGTGGGTGGGGACTAGCATACGAGCAGTACTTC
CASSGWGLAYEQYF
>TRBJ2-2|TRBV27|TRBD2|16|NA
TGTGCCAGCAGTAAGTTAGCGGGAACGAACACCGGGGAGCTGTTTTTT
CASSKLAGTNTGELFF
>TRBJ2-7|TRBV11-3|TRBD1|15|NA
TGTGCCAGCAGCCTGACAGGGACAAGCTCCTACGAGCAGTACTTC
CASSLTGTSSYEQYF
>TRBJ2-3|TRBV5-1|TRBD1|18|NA
TGCGCCAGCAGTCGCCCCGGGACAGGGGCTTTGGGCACAGATACGCAGTATTTT
CASSRPGTGALGTDTQYF
>TRBJ2-1|TRBV5-1|NA|14|NA
TGCGCCAGCAGTCGGGGTAGCGCCTACAATGAGCAGTTCTTC
CASSRGSAYNEQFF
>TRBJ2-1|TRBV6-1|NA|15|once
TGTGCCAGCAGGGGGGGACAGAACCAGAGGAATGAGCAGTTCTTC
CASRGGQNQRNEQFF
>TRBJ2-5|TRBV28|TRBD2|15|once
TGTGCCAGCAGTTTAACTAGCGGGAGGGGCGAGACCCAGTACTTC
CASSLTSGRGETQYF
>TRBJ1-1|TRBV6-6|NA|14|NA
TGTGCCAGCAGTTACTCGGCGCAGGCCACTGAAGCTTTCTTT
CASSYSAQATEAFF
>TRBJ2-3|TRBV19|TRBD2|16|NA
TGTGCCAGTAGTTCGGGCGGGAGGGTCTTTACAGATACGCAGTATTTT
CASSSGGRVFTDTQYF
>TRBJ1-1|TRBV29-1|NA|14|NA
TGCAGCGTTGGCACGGGCCAGGGTCCGGGGGAAGCTTTCTTT
CSVGTGQGPGEAFF
>TRBJ2-1|TRBV11-3|TRBD2|13|NA
TGTGCCAGCAGCGAGCGGGAGTACAATGAGCAGTTCTTC
CASSEREYNEQFF
>TRBJ1-5|TRBV7-9|NA|15|once
TGTGCCAGCAGCGTGGGGAATCAAAGGGATCAGCCCCAGCATTTT
CASSVGNQRDQPQHF
>TRBJ2-1|TRBV2|NA|13|NA
TGTGCCAGCAGTGCGGACAGTTACAATGAGCAGTTCTTC
CASSADSYNEQFF
>TRBJ2-2|TRBV12-5|NA|13|NA
TGTGCTAGTGGTTTGGGCGTCACCGGGGAGCTGTTTTTT
CASGLGVTGELFF
>TRBJ1-5|TRBV2|NA|13|NA
TGTGCCAGCAGTGAAGAATCGTATCAGCCCCAGCATTTT
CASSEESYQPQHF
>TRBJ2-1|TRBV6-1|NA|12|NA
TGTGCCAGCAGTAACAGGGTGAATGAGCAGTTCTTC
CASSNRVNEQFF
>TRBJ1-1|TRBV18|NA|14|NA
TGTGCCAGCTCACTCAAGAGGGATTCGGGTGAAGCTTTCTTT
CASSLKRDSGEAFF
>TRBJ2-2|TRBV7-2|NA|14|NA
TGTGCCAGCACCTCGTTAGTGAGCACCGGGGAGCTGTTTTTT
CASTSLVSTGELFF
>TRBJ2-3|TRBV11-2|NA|14|NA
TGTGCCAGCAGCCCCGGGACCGAAGAAGATACGCAGTATTTT
CASSPGTEEDTQYF
>TRBJ2-7|TRBV19|NA|15|NA
TGTGCCAGTAGTATACCGGGCAGGGGCCCCTACGAGCAGTACTTC
CASSIPGRGPYEQYF
>TRBJ1-2|TRBV6-5|NA|15|NA
TGTGCCAGCAGTTTAAAGGGGAGTTTGAACTATGGCTACACCTTC
CASSLKGSLNYGYTF
>TRBJ2-5|TRBV27|TRBD2|18|NA
TGTGCCAGCAGTTTATCAACGACTAGCGGGAGGGATCAAGAGACCCAGTACTTC
CASSLSTTSGRDQETQYF
>TRBJ1-3|TRBV10-3|NA|16|NA
TGTGCCATCAGTGAGGCACTGCCGGCCTCTGGAAACACCATATATTTT
CAISEALPASGNTIYF
>TRBJ1-2|TRBV9|NA|14|NA
TGTGCCAGCGGGCACGCCGGGAGGGACTATGGCTACACCTTC
CASGHAGRDYGYTF
>TRBJ1-2|TRBV25-1|NA|12|NA
TGTGCCAGCAGTGAATGGAAGTATGGCTACACCTTC
CASSEWKYGYTF
>TRBJ1-2|TRBV2|TRBD1|14|NA
TGTGCCAGCAGTGTAGGGGGCGTTCGGGATGGCTACACCTTC
CASSVGGVRDGYTF
>TRBJ1-4|TRBV2|NA|14|NA
TGTGCCAGTGCGAGAGGGCGCCTGGATGAAAAACTGTTTTTT
CASARGRLDEKLFF
>TRBJ2-1|TRBV11-3|NA|15|NA
TGTGCCAGCAGCTTCAATCAGGACTCGTACAATGAGCAGTTCTTC
CASSFNQDSYNEQFF
>TRBJ1-2|TRBV25-1|NA|13|NA
TGTGCCAGCAGTGATCCAGGCCGGTATGGCTACACCTTC
CASSDPGRYGYTF
>TRBJ1-2|TRBV2|NA|15|once
TGTGCCAGCAGGCCCCCTTCTACAGGGAACTATGGCTACACCTTC
CASRPPSTGNYGYTF
>TRBJ2-5|TRBV2|TRBD2|13|NA
TGTGCCAGTATAGCGGGAGAACAAGAGACCCAGTACTTC
CASIAGEQETQYF
>TRBJ2-7|TRBV11-2|NA|12|NA
TGTGCCAGCAAGGTCGGCACATACGAGCAGTACTTC
CASKVGTYEQYF
>TRBJ1-5|TRBV27|NA|16|once
TGTGCCAGCAGGCCCGGGGGGGCGAATAGCAATCAGCCCCAGCATTTT
CASRPGGANSNQPQHF
>TRBJ1-2|TRBV7-9|TRBD1|15|once
TGTGCCAGCAGTTTAGCCCAGGGGGCTAACTATGGCTACACCTTC
CASSLAQGANYGYTF
>TRBJ2-1|TRBV4-3|NA|16|NA
TGCGCCAGCAGCCAGGGAAGGACGGGGGTCTACAATGAGCAGTTCTTC
CASSQGRTGVYNEQFF
>TRBJ2-3|TRBV13|NA|16|NA
TGTGCCAGCAGCTTACGCGGGCCCCCTTACACAGATACGCAGTATTTT
CASSLRGPPYTDTQYF
>TRBJ1-3|TRBV14|TRBD1|15|NA
TGTGCCAGCAGCCGGGACAGGTCCTCCGGAAACACCATATATTTT
CASSRDRSSGNTIYF
>TRBJ2-1|TRBV5-4|NA|15|NA
TGTGCCAGCAGCCTCGCGGGCCGCTCCTACAATGAGCAGTTCTTC
CASSLAGRSYNEQFF
>TRBJ1-1|TRBV28|NA|14|NA
TGTGCCAGCAGTTCCGCGGGACAGAACACTGAAGCTTTCTTT
CASSSAGQNTEAFF
>TRBJ2-7|TRBV19|NA|12|once
TGTGCCAGTAGTATCGACAACTACGAGCAGTACTTC
CASSIDNYEQYF
>TRBJ1-1|TRBV18|NA|13|once
TGTGCCAGCTCACCGCATAAGGGCCGTGAAGCTTTCTTT
CASSPHKGREAFF
>TRBJ2-2|TRBV19|TRBD1|16|NA
TGTGCCAGTAGTGACTTGGGACAGGGGGACACCGGGGAGCTGTTTTTT
CASSDLGQGDTGELFF
>TRBJ1-4|TRBV2|TRBD1|17|NA
TGTGCCAGCAATGGGCCCAGGGGGAATTCAACTAATGAAAAACTGTTTTTT
CASNGPRGNSTNEKLFF
>TRBJ1-5|TRBV6-1|NA|16|NA
TGTGCCAGCAGTGAATGGGGGGGGCTAGGGAATCAGCCCCAGCATTTT
CASSEWGGLGNQPQHF
>TRBJ2-7|TRBV5-6|TRBD2|15|NA
TGTGCCAGCAGCTTGGAGCGGGGTGTATACTACGAGCAGTACTTC
CASSLERGVYYEQYF
>TRBJ2-7|TRBV28|NA|11|NA
TGTGCCAGCAGTTTAGGGTACGAGCAGTACTTC
CASSLGYEQYF
>TRBJ2-1|TRBV2|TRBD1|14|NA
TGTGCCAGCAGGCGACAGGGTACCGACAATGAGCAGTTCTTC
CASRRQGTDNEQFF
>TRBJ2-7|TRBV29-1|TRBD2|14|NA
TGCAGCGTGGCTGGGACTAGCGCGACCTACGAGCAGTACTTC
CSVAGTSATYEQYF
>TRBJ2-2|TRBV29-1|NA|13|NA
TGCAGCGTTGGCTTATGGGGATCCGGGGAGCTGTTTTTT
CSVGLWGSGELFF